Below, one T cell receptor beta chain is given with its context. The antigen it recognizes is unknown. No much larger clonotype is one base removed from it; base qualities were not supplied. V loses 0 bases, J loses 0 bases, and the germline ends lie 6 bases apart. Measured from the cysteine to the phenylalanine, the CDR3 is 15 residues long. Only the CDR3 region is kept as DNA, spanning 45 bases read in frame from base 1. CDR1 and CDR2, per the germline V gene, are ENHRY and SYGVKD. The data stem from a study of CD8 T cells in Susac syndrome (dated by TCRdb to between 2017 and 2020). Broadly, across the study: The study used repertoire sequencing to test whether antigen drove CD8+ T cell activation and differentiation in Susac syndrome. CD8+ T cell repertoire clonality was compared between some 13 healthy donors, approximately 14 Susac syndrome patients and around 15 multiple sclerosis patients.

RNA was extracted with the RNeasy kit and roughly 0.45 to 1 ug was reverse transcribed using random hexamers. TCR beta CDR3 regions were amplified with the immunoSEQ multiplex PCR assay covering 54 Vbeta and 13 Jbeta segments. Bias from PCR amplification was corrected by using a synthetic template baseline for primer optimization and for computational correction. In the paper's pipeline: Reads were assigned to V, D and J genes according to IMGT and analyzed in immunoSEQ Analyzer, with only productive sequences retained. To calculate clonality, Shannon entropy was normalized by log2 of the number of productive unique sequences and then subtracted from one. For each patient and control, public and private clones were evaluated within the 100 most prevalent clones. Susac-specific clones were defined as absent from healthy and MS cohorts, roughly 1,100 published viral clones and other ImmuneACCESS disease sequences. The public reads were quality trimmed at Q25 with fastp and then assembled into clones with MiXCR by TCRdb, keeping productive beta chains. One record per CDR3 amino acid sequence lists the most common genes and DNA. The V and J calls and clone size are TCRdb's, not the authors'. The sample has hundreds of thousands of distinct CDR3 sequences on record, about 91% of them singletons. In total, the top ten clones hold around 0.2% of the sample.

Peripheral blood CD8+ and CD4+ T cells from healthy donors, Susac syndrome patients and multiple sclerosis patients were profiled using high-throughput TCR beta sequencing. Multiple sclerosis controls were treatment-naive patients with stable or active relapsing-remitting disease fulfilling revised McDonald criteria. CD8+ TEMRA cells were enriched by FACS, while bulk CD8+ and CD4+ T cells were purified by magnetic negative isolation. Blood was collected in EDTA tubes and processed within 24 hours, with PBMCs isolated through density gradient centrifugation. PBMCs intended for TCR sequencing were cryopreserved in liquid nitrogen and thawed later in a water bath at 37 degrees C. A purity of at least 90% was achieved for sorted or isolated CD4+, CD8+ and CD8+ TEMRA cells. Results the study describes overall, beyond this receptor: The number of individuals in the TCR sequencing and HLA analysis was recognized as being relatively small.

The chain couples TRBV10-3 to TRBJ1-5, with no confidently assigned D gene. This receptor was taken from a human donor with multiple sclerosis. Source material: CD8+ T cells from PBMCs. Read as DNA, the sequence is TGTGCCATCAGTGAGTCCGCGGATAGCAATCAGCCCCAGCATTTT. Its protein product is CAISESADSNQPQHF.